Following are 5 T cell receptor beta chains from one sample sequenced in a study of beta chain features in type 1 diabetes. Expressed TCRB transcripts were sequenced because the isolated RNA had all been reverse transcribed beforehand. TCRdb's table, derived via immunoSEQ multiplex PCR, lists solely in-frame clones and lacks some. The sample includes around 300,000 clones, roughly 15% of them seen just once. Sequencing input: central memory CD4+ T cells from blood. These receptor sequences come from a man aged 25-40 years in good health.

This clone was picked up a small number of times. The chain uses TRBV29-1 and TRBJ2-7, with D possibly TRBD2 on 5 matching bases. The CDR3 is 12 residues long. Trimming pared 5 bases from V and 1 base from J, leaving 9 bases between. Per the germline V gene, CDR1 is SQVTM and CDR2 is ANQGSEA. As DNA, the CDR3 is TGCAGCGTTCTGGGAGATTCCTACGAGCAGTACGTC. Residues: CSVLGDSYEQYV.

There are a few counts of this clone. The CDR3 region is CASSPHRGGLDEQFF. CDR3 nucleotides: TGCGCCAGCAGCCCCCACCGGGGGGGCCTGGATGAGCAGTTCTTC. The chain couples TRBV4-3 to TRBJ2-1, with TRBD2 matching over 8 bases. The CDR3 covers 15 residues. V gave up 4 bases and J gave up 8 bases; unmatched junction bases: 10. Germline V gene data show CDR1 as LGHNA and CDR2 as YSLEER.

The chain has TRBV30 and TRBJ1-3; 8 bases match TRBD1. CDR1 is GTSNPN and CDR2 is SVGIG in the germline V gene (reference sequence). This CDR3 has 14 residues. Trimming took 5 bases from V and 0 from J; bases not matched to a gene: 3. The CDR3 bases are TGTGCCTGGGACAGGGGACTCTCTGGAAACACCATATATTTT. This gives the protein CAWDRGLSGNTIYF.

The chain employs TRBV4-1 and TRBJ2-4; D unresolved. V lost 0 bases and J 8 bases, leaving 20 bases between the germline ends. Germline-derived CDR1 and CDR2 are MGHRA and YSYEKL. The CDR3 contains 17 residues. The CDR3 loop is CASSQEFGGLVGYIQYF. The CDR3 region has the DNA TGCGCCAGCAGCCAAGAATTCGGTGGTCTAGTCGGCTACATTCAGTACTTC.

CDR3: CASSRMGPATNEKLFF. CDR3 DNA sequence: TGTGCCAGCAGCAGAATGGGACCCGCAACTAATGAAAAACTGTTTTTT. V usage is TRBV5-6 and J usage is TRBJ1-4; tentatively, D is TRBD1 (5 bases). Trimming removed 4 bases from V and 0 bases from J, with 13 bases in between. This CDR3 spans 16 amino acids. The V gene's germline CDR1 is SGHDT and CDR2 YYEEEE.